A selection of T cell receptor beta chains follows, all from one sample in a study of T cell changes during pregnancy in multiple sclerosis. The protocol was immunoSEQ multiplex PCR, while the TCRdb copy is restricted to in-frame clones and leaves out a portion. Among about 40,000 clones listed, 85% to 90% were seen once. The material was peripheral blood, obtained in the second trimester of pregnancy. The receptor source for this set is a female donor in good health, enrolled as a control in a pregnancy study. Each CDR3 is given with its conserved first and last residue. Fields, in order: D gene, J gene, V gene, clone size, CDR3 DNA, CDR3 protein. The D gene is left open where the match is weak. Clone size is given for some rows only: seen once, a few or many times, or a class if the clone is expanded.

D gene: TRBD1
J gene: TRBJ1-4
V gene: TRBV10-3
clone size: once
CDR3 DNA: TGTGCCGCAGGGACAGGGGGTGTACAGACTAATGAAAAACTGTTTTTT
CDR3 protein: CAAGTGGVQTNEKLFF

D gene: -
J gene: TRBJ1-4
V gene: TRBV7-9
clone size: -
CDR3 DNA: TGTGCCAGCAGCCACAGGGTTTATCAGTCGGAAGGCGAAAAACTGTTTTTT
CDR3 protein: CASSHRVYQSEGEKLFF

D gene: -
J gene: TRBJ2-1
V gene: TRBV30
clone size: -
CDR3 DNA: TGTGCCTGGAGTGTACTTGCGGGGAGGGGGTCCTCCTACAATGAGCAGTTCTTC
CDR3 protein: CAWSVLAGRGSSYNEQFF

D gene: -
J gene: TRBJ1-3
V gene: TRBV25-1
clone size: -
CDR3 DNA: TGTGCCAGCAGTGTCTTCGGGAGCTCTGGAAACACCATATATTTT
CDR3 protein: CASSVFGSSGNTIYF

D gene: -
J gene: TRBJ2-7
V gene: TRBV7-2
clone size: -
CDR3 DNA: TGTGCCAGCAGCTCCCGAGCTGCCTACGAGCAGTACTTC
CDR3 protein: CASSSRAAYEQYF

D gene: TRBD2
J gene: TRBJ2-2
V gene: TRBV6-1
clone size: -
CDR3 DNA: TGTGCCAGCAGTTGGACTAGCGGGTACACCGGGGAGCTGTTTTTT
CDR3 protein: CASSWTSGYTGELFF

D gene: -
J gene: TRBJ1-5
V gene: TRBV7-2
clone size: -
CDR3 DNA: TGTGCCAGCAGCTTAGCATCCCAGGGGATGCCCCAGCATTTT
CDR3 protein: CASSLASQGMPQHF

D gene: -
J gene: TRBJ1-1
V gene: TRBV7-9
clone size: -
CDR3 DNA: TGTGCCAGCAGCGCGGGGGCGCAGATGGGGGAGGAAGCTTTCTTT
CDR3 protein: CASSAGAQMGEEAFF

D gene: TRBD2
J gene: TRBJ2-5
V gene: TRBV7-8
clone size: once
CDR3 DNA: TGTGCCAGCAGCTATTTTGTCGTCCAACTAGCGGGGAACCAAGAGACCCAGTACTTC
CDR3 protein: CASSYFVVQLAGNQETQYF

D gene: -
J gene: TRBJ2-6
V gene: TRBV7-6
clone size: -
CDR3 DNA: TGTGCCAGCAGCTTAGGGGGCTTGGGGGCCAACGTCCTGACTTTC
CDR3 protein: CASSLGGLGANVLTF

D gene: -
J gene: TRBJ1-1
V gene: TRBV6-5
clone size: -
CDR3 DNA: TGTGCCAGCAGTAAAGACAGGAACACTGAAGCTTTCTTT
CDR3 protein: CASSKDRNTEAFF

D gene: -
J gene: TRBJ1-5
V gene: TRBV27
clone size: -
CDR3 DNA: TGTGCCAGCAGAGCCGGGACGGGAGGAGTTCAGCCCCAGCATTTT
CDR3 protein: CASRAGTGGVQPQHF

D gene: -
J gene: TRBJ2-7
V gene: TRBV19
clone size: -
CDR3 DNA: TGTGCCAGTAGTACTATCGGGAATGCCTACGAGCAGTACTTC
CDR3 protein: CASSTIGNAYEQYF

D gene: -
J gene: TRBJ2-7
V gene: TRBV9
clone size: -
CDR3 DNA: TGTGCCAGCAGCGTAGCGGCGGGGGCTGGCGAGCAGTACTTC
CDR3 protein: CASSVAAGAGEQYF